Listed here are 22 T cell receptor beta chains from one sample, sequenced in a study of blood T cell repertoires in COVID-19. The table came from immunoSEQ multiplex PCR; TCRdb's copy has only in-frame clones and leaves some out. The sample includes 150,000 to 200,000 clones, roughly 82% of them seen just once. Sequenced: peripheral blood. The receptors were sampled from a middle-aged woman with COVID-19, enrolled during active disease.

The chain recombines TRBV6-5 with TRBJ2-7, with D perhaps TRBD1 (5 bases). There are 15 residues in the CDR3. Trimming cost V 6 bases and J 0 bases, with 15 bases left between them. Per the germline V gene, CDR1 is MNHEY and CDR2 is SVGAGI. The DNA for the CDR3 is TGTGCCAGCAGGAAAAAGCAGGGTACCTCCTACGAGCAGTACTTC. The encoded protein is CASRKKQGTSYEQYF.

The chain is built from TRBV3-1 (or the pseudogene TRBV3-2) and TRBJ2-3, with 11 bases fitting TRBD2. V dropped 1 base and J dropped 4; count of bases not matched to a gene: 7. CDR3 length: 17 residues. Germline V gene lookup returns CDR1 LGHDT and CDR2 YNNKEL (reference sequence). This CDR3 is CASSQGPTSGSSDTQYF. CDR3 in DNA: TGTGCCAGCAGCCAAGGCCCTACTAGCGGGAGCTCAGATACGCAGTATTTT.

J is TRBJ2-5 and V is TRBV28, with D possibly being TRBD2 (5 bases). The CDR3 covers 13 residues. The ends were cut back, 10 bases at V and 6 bases at J, with 18 bases in the middle. Germline CDR1 and CDR2: MDHEN and SYDVKM. The chain's CDR3 is CATLGPAAQTQYF. CDR3 DNA: TGTGCCACCCTCGGCCCAGCGGCCCAGACCCAGTACTTC.

As DNA, the CDR3 is TGCAGCGCTAATCTAGCCACCTACAATGAGCAGTTCTTC. It is translated as CSANLATYNEQFF. This chain connects TRBV29-1 to TRBJ2-1, with D maybe TRBD2 (5 bases). Germline CDR1 SQVTM, CDR2 ANQGSEA. The CDR3 has 13 residues. The V and J ends lost 7 bases and 2 bases respectively, with 12 bases between them.

The chain recombines TRBV29-1 with TRBJ2-5, with TRBD1 as a possible D gene (5 bases). CDR3 length: 13 residues. CDR1 is SQVTM, CDR2 ANQGSEA, per germline. Trimming shortened V by 3 bases and J by 5 bases, and 13 bases separated the two germline ends. CDR3 sequence reads: CSVELGPGETQYF. CDR3 DNA sequence: TGCAGCGTTGAGCTCGGTCCAGGGGAGACCCAGTACTTC.

The chain carries TRBV14 and TRBJ2-5; 8 bases map to TRBD2. The length of the CDR3 is 17 residues. V lost 1 base and J lost 8; bases outside the gene matches: 15. Looked up from germline, CDR1 is SGHDN and CDR2 is FVKESK. In DNA, the CDR3 is TGTGCCAGCAGCCAAGGGGTAGCGGGACGCCACAAGAACACCCAGTACTTC. It translates to CASSQGVAGRHKNTQYF. The full variable domain, its missing parts supplied by reference TRBV14 and TRBJ2-5, is EAGVTQFPSHSVIEKGQTVTLRCDPISGHDNLYWYRRVMGKEIKFLLHFVKESKQDESGMPNNRFLAERTGGTYSTLKVQPAELEDSGVYFCASSQGVAGRHKNTQYFGPGTRLLVL.

V and J are TRBV30 and TRBJ1-1; 7 positions agree with TRBD1. With V trimmed by 0 bases and J by 4 bases, 2 bases remained unmatched. The CDR3 extends over 13 amino acids. The germline V gene encodes CDR1 GTSNPN and CDR2 SVGIG (reference sequence). The CDR3 DNA follows: TGTGCCTGGAGTGTACAGGGGCGCACTGAAGCTTTCTTT. It encodes CAWSVQGRTEAFF.

The chain carries TRBV3-1 (or the pseudogene TRBV3-2) and TRBJ1-2; a possible D gene is TRBD1 (5 bases). This CDR3 contains 15 residues. Germline V lookup: CDR1 LGHDT, CDR2 YNNKEL (reference sequence). Trimming pared 4 bases from V and 5 bases from J, leaving 17 bases between. The CDR3 sequence is CASSRRQGSYYGYTF. The CDR3 DNA follows: TGTGCCAGCAGCCGAAGGCAGGGTTCATATTATGGCTACACCTTC.

This rearrangement joins TRBV30 to TRBJ2-2, with 7 bases matching TRBD2. The CDR3 covers 14 residues. CDR1 is GTSNPN, CDR2 SVGIG, per germline (reference sequence). The trim removed 3 bases at V and 5 bases at J, leaving 6 bases unmatched. As DNA, the CDR3 is TGTGCCTGGAGGTGGCTAGCGGAAACCGGGGAGCTGTTTTTT. Translated: CAWRWLAETGELFF.

This clone was observed a few times. This sequence joins TRBV7-9 and TRBJ1-1; D may be TRBD1 (5 bases). This CDR3 spans 13 amino acids. V was shortened by 2 bases and J by 7 bases, with 11 bases between the two germline ends. From germline, CDR1 is SEHNR and CDR2 FQNEAQ (reference sequence). Written as DNA, the CDR3 is TGTGCCAGCAGCTTATTTGACAGAAATGAAGCTTTCTTT. Translation gives CASSLFDRNEAFF.

This rearrangement joins TRBV6-1 to TRBJ2-1; TRBD2 matches 7 bases. Germline V gene data show CDR1 as MNHNS and CDR2 as SASEGT. V was clipped by 1 base and J by 3 bases; unmatched bases: 12. The length of the CDR3 is 18 residues. The CDR3 nucleotides are TGTGCCAGCAGTGAAGAAGTGGGGGGGAGGAGTCTCTACAATGAGCAGTTCTTC. Translation gives CASSEEVGGRSLYNEQFF.

In this sample, this clone turned up many times. The chain uses TRBV18 and TRBJ1-3; D is possibly TRBD1 (6 bases). CDR3 length equals 15 residues. Germline values: CDR1 KGHSH, CDR2 LQKENI. With 3 bases removed from V and 3 bases from J, the gap between germline ends came to 12 bases. The DNA for the CDR3 is TGTGCCAGCTCACCTGAGGTGGACAGTGGAAACACCATATATTTT. Its protein is CASSPEVDSGNTIYF.

There are a few counts of this clone. This chain joins TRBV5-1 and TRBJ2-7, with D possibly TRBD1 on 6 matching bases. V was clipped by 1 base and J by 3 bases, with 14 bases between them. The CDR3 sequence is 15 residues long. Germline CDR1 reads SGHRS; CDR2 reads YFSETQ. The CDR3 DNA is TGCGCCAGCAGCTTGTTTTCAGGGGCCCTCTACGAGCAGTACTTC. It encodes CASSLFSGALYEQYF.

V gene TRBV7-3 combines with J gene TRBJ2-1, with TRBD2 matching over 9 bases. The CDR3 consists of 14 residues. Losses at the gene ends were 6 bases for V and 10 bases for J; bases not matched to a gene: 10. Germline loops: CDR1 SGHTA, CDR2 FQGTGA. CDR3 amino acids: CASSQDGGRAEQFF. The CDR3 bases are TGTGCCAGCAGTCAAGACGGCGGGAGGGCCGAGCAGTTCTTC. The full variable domain, with the rest looked up from reference TRBV7-3 and TRBJ2-1, is GAGVSQTPSNKVTEKGKYVELRCDPISGHTALYWYRQSLGQGPEFLIYFQGTGAADDSGLPNDRFFAVRPEGSVSTLKIQRTERGDSAVYLCASSQDGGRAEQFFGPGTRLTVL.

The V and J genes are TRBV11-2 and TRBJ1-5, with 10 bases matching TRBD1. CDR1 is SGHAT, CDR2 FQNNGV, per germline. Trimming at V came to 5 bases and at J to 4 bases, leaving 5 bases not matched to a gene. The CDR3 is 15 residues long. In DNA form, the CDR3 reads TGTGCCAGCAGCCCCGGGACAGGGGAGAATCAGCCCCAGCATTTT. It codes for CASSPGTGENQPQHF. The variable domain in full, completed from reference TRBV11-2 and TRBJ1-5, reads EAGVAQSPRYKIIEKRQSVAFWCNPISGHATLYWYQQILGQGPKLLIQFQNNGVVDDSQLPKDRFSAERLKGVDSTLKIQPAKLEDSAVYLCASSPGTGENQPQHFGDGTRLSIL.

This chain links TRBV24-1 with TRBJ2-7, with D tentatively TRBD2 (5 bases). Germline V gives CDR1 KGHDR, CDR2 SFDVKD. The V and J ends lost 5 bases and 2 bases respectively, with 15 bases between them. The CDR3 loop spans 15 amino acids. The CDR3 sequence: CATSAEGAQAYEQYF. In DNA form, the CDR3 reads TGTGCCACCAGTGCCGAGGGTGCCCAAGCCTACGAGCAGTACTTC.

The rearrangement links TRBV27 to TRBJ1-2, with D uncertain. V dropped 4 bases and J dropped 3 bases, with 9 bases sitting between them. Germline V gene data show CDR1 as MNHEY and CDR2 as SMNVEV (reference sequence). CDR3 length: 13 amino acids. This CDR3 reads CASSSWADYGYTF. The CDR3 nucleotides read TGTGCCAGCAGTTCGTGGGCTGACTATGGCTACACCTTC.

The rearrangement joins TRBV10-3 to TRBJ2-7; tentative D call: TRBD1 (5 bases). Germline V CDR1 and CDR2: ENHRY, SYGVKD. The V end was cut by 0 bases, the J end by 7 bases, with 16 bases between. The length of the CDR3 is 15 residues. In DNA, the CDR3 is TGTGCCATCAGTGAGTCGATGGGCAGGGAAGGTGAGCAGTACTTC. It yields the protein CAISESMGREGEQYF.

The sample holds a few counts of this clone. The genes are TRBV27 and TRBJ2-7; D is possibly TRBD2 (6 bases). Looked up from germline, CDR1 is MNHEY and CDR2 is SMNVEV (reference sequence). V lost 2 bases and J lost 3, with 11 bases in between. The CDR3 covers 14 residues. CDR3 region: CASSLGGFGYEQYF. CDR3 nucleotides: TGTGCCAGCAGTTTAGGAGGGTTCGGCTACGAGCAGTACTTC.

This clone was recorded once. The V and J genes are TRBV6-1 and TRBJ1-2; D not resolved. The V gene lost 3 bases and the J gene lost 2 bases, with 22 bases spanning the gap. The CDR3 runs to 18 residues. Germline assignment: CDR1 MNHNS and CDR2 SASEGT. The DNA for the CDR3 is TGTGCCAGCAGTGACCACGGCGGCGGGGAATATTTAAACTATGGCTACACCTTC. Protein product: CASSDHGGGEYLNYGYTF.

The V gene is TRBV2, the J gene TRBJ2-2; D might be TRBD1 (6 bases). The germline V gene encodes CDR1 SNHLY and CDR2 FYNNEI. The V end lost 6 bases, the J end lost 7 bases, and 12 bases lay between the germline ends. The CDR3 runs to 13 residues. The CDR3 coding sequence is TGTGCCAGCAGCGCACAGGGTATCGGGGAGCTGTTTTTT. Protein product: CASSAQGIGELFF.

V is TRBV5-4 and J is TRBJ2-3, with 10 bases that match TRBD1. V was pared by 1 base and J by 3 bases, with 2 bases of the junction left unmatched. Germline V lookup: CDR1 SGHNT, CDR2 YYREEE (reference sequence). There are 15 residues in the CDR3. CDR3 nucleotide sequence: TGTGCCAGCAGCTTGTGGGACAGGGGTACAGATACGCAGTATTTT. Protein: CASSLWDRGTDTQYF.